These 22 T cell receptor beta chains were sequenced from one sample in a study of control samples from healthy donors and cancer patients (dated by TCRdb to 2019 to 2021). Library preparation used the immunoSEQ multiplex PCR assay. Drawn from immuneACCESS, this table holds only the in-frame rearrangements with V and J called that TCRdb kept. Clones are partly lost; checked studies trace under half to an unresolved V gene and leave the rest unexplained. The sample table records about 140,000 clones; 70% to 90% of these occur just once. Of the sample, approximately 1.8% falls within the top ten clones. The sequenced sample consisted of blood. The receptors come from a man younger than 35 in good health.

Note on this clone: Compared with germline, one end of the junction differs, possibly owing to a read error. The chain carries TRBV5-8 and TRBJ2-1; D tentatively fits TRBD1 or TRBD2 (5 bases each). The CDR3 totals 8 residues. Germline loops: CDR1 SGHTS, CDR2 YDEGEE. The CDR3 reads CSGREQFF. The CDR3 nucleotides read TGCTCGGGGCGTGAGCAGTTCTTC.

The DNA for the CDR3 is TGTGCCAGCAGCCCGGATCTTTGGGGGGGTGCTGAAGCTTTCTTT. Encoded protein: CASSPDLWGGAEAFF. The gene calls are TRBV5-8 and TRBJ1-1; a possible D gene is TRBD1 (5 bases). Looked up from germline, CDR1 is SGHTS and CDR2 is YDEGEE. V was shortened by 4 bases and J by 6 bases, with 19 bases between the two germline ends. This CDR3 region has 15 residues.

The rearrangement uses TRBV7-3 and TRBJ2-7; D is possibly TRBD1 (6 bases). Germline V gene lookup returns CDR1 SGHTA and CDR2 FQGTGA. V gave up 5 bases and J gave up 3 bases, with 11 bases separating them. The length of the CDR3 is 13 residues. The CDR3 nucleotides are TGTGCCAGCAGCCAGGGGCGAGGCTACGAGCAGTACTTC. Protein: CASSQGRGYEQYF.

This chain links TRBV19 with TRBJ2-1, with 8 bases aligning to TRBD1. V lost 2 bases to trimming and J lost 4 bases; unmatched junction nucleotides: 4. The CDR3 length is 15 residues. CDR1 and CDR2 from the germline V gene are LNHDA and SQIVND (reference sequence). The CDR3 region has the DNA TGTGCCAGTAGTATAAAAAGGACAGGGTACAATGAGCAGTTCTTC. It codes for CASSIKRTGYNEQFF.

The chain couples TRBV30 to TRBJ2-1, with 10 positions matching TRBD2. J lost 3 bases, V lost 6 bases, and 5 bases had no gene match. There are 14 residues in the CDR3. CDR1 is GTSNPN and CDR2 is SVGIG in the germline V gene (reference sequence). The CDR3 region has the DNA TGTGCCTGTCCTGTAGCGGGGGGCTACAATGAGCAGTTCTTC. Protein sequence: CACPVAGGYNEQFF.

The CDR3 DNA reads as TGTGCCAGCAGCTTTTCAGGGAGCACTGAAGCTTTCTTT. This encodes CASSFSGSTEAFF. The chain has TRBV7-3 and TRBJ1-1; D may be TRBD1 (5 bases). V gave up 3 bases and J gave up 4 bases, with 9 bases separating them. CDR1 is SGHTA, CDR2 FQGTGA, per germline. The CDR3 runs 13 residues.

This chain links TRBV7-2 with TRBJ1-5, with a weak D call TRBD1 (5 bases). The germline gives CDR1 SGHTA, CDR2 FQGNSA. This CDR3 is built from 15 residues. Between the trimmed V and J ends, which lost 3 bases and 4 bases, there was a span of 13 bases. CDR3 in amino acids: CASSFDGAENQPQHF. The CDR3 DNA follows: TGTGCCAGCAGCTTCGACGGGGCAGAGAATCAGCCCCAGCATTTT.

This chain links TRBV7-9 with TRBJ2-5; the match to TRBD2 covers 11 bases. With V trimmed by 2 bases and J by 3 bases, 8 bases remained unmatched. Germline CDR1 reads SEHNR; CDR2 reads FQNEAQ (reference sequence). The CDR3 length is 17 residues. CDR3 bases: TGTGCCAGCAGCTTACGGTATAGCGGGGGGGTCGAAGAGACCCAGTACTTC. Residues: CASSLRYSGGVEETQYF.

The V call is TRBV28, the J call TRBJ2-3, with D unresolved. Trimming stripped 3 bases from V and 1 base from J, with 8 bases between. The CDR3 sequence is 14 residues long. Germline V CDR1 and CDR2: MDHEN, SYDVKM. The chain's CDR3 is CASSFFGGTDTQYF. CDR3 coding DNA: TGTGCCAGCAGTTTTTTTGGGGGCACAGATACGCAGTATTTT.

The chain employs TRBV4-3 and TRBJ2-3, with D perhaps matching TRBD1 (7 bases). The CDR3 totals 17 residues. The V and J ends lost 0 bases and 2 bases respectively, with 15 bases between them. Germline V gene sequence: CDR1 LGHNA, CDR2 YSLEER. The CDR3, as DNA: TGCGCCAGCAGCCAAGACACGGGCAGGGGGGTCACAGATACGCAGTATTTT. This gives the protein CASSQDTGRGVTDTQYF.

The V call is TRBV7-9, the J call TRBJ2-5, with a weak D call TRBD1 (5 bases). With 3 bases removed from V and 2 bases from J, the gap between germline ends came to 16 bases. The length of the CDR3 is 16 residues. CDR1 is SEHNR and CDR2 is FQNEAQ in the germline V gene (reference sequence). Here the CDR3 reads CASSFPPSGHQETQYF. The DNA for the CDR3 is TGTGCCAGCAGCTTCCCCCCGTCAGGACATCAAGAGACCCAGTACTTC.

The chain has TRBV27 and TRBJ1-2; the D gene is possibly TRBD1 (6 bases). This CDR3 region has 13 residues. Germline CDR1 MNHEY, CDR2 SMNVEV (reference sequence). Trimming took off 2 bases at V and 7 bases at J, with 11 bases between the two ends. CDR3 DNA sequence: TGTGCCAGCAGTTTAATCAGGGGAAGTGGCTACACCTTC. Protein product: CASSLIRGSGYTF.

The rearrangement links TRBV28 to TRBJ1-4; tentatively, D is TRBD1 (5 bases). The germline V and J ends were trimmed by 8 bases and 0 bases, with 10 bases remaining between them. The V gene's germline CDR1 is MDHEN and CDR2 SYDVKM. The CDR3 totals 14 residues. The CDR3 region has the DNA TGTGCCAGCGGAAGGACAACAACTAATGAAAAACTGTTTTTT. Its translation is CASGRTTTNEKLFF.

The chain is built from TRBV29-1 and TRBJ1-2; D ambiguous. This CDR3 region has 13 residues. V was trimmed by 8 bases and J by 3 bases, leaving 16 bases between them. Germline V gene sequence: CDR1 SQVTM, CDR2 ANQGSEA. This CDR3 reads CSTRTPSDYGYTF. The CDR3 region has the DNA TGCAGCACTCGGACCCCATCTGACTATGGCTACACCTTC.

This sequence joins TRBV28 and TRBJ2-3; TRBD1 or TRBD2 may be the D gene (6 bases each). Trimming removed 8 bases at V and 5 bases at J, with 11 bases between. This CDR3 has 12 residues. Germline V gene lookup returns CDR1 MDHEN and CDR2 SYDVKM. CDR3 loop: CASSGAGDTQYF. The CDR3 bases are TGTGCCAGCTCGGGGGCCGGAGATACGCAGTATTTT.

The chain joins TRBV3-1 (or the pseudogene TRBV3-2) to TRBJ1-1; no clear D. V was clipped by 4 bases and J by 3 bases, with 6 bases between them. The CDR3 totals 12 residues. CDR1 is LGHDT, CDR2 YNNKEL, per germline (reference sequence). Written as DNA, the CDR3 is TGTGCCAGCAGCCGGCAGGACACTGAAGCTTTCTTT. Residues: CASSRQDTEAFF.

The chain carries TRBV11-1 and TRBJ2-7; TRBD1 aligns across 11 bases. The CDR3 covers 15 residues. Trimming removed 8 bases from V and 3 bases from J; junction bases left unmatched: 9. Per the germline V gene, CDR1 is SGHAT and CDR2 is FQDESV (reference sequence). The CDR3 region is CASGRGQGASYEQYF. The CDR3 DNA follows: TGTGCCAGCGGCAGAGGACAGGGGGCAAGCTACGAGCAGTACTTC.

This chain links TRBV29-1 with TRBJ2-2; TRBD1 is a possible D gene (6 bases). Germline assignment: CDR1 SQVTM and CDR2 ANQGSEA. The CDR3 is 16 residues long. Trimming took 6 bases from V and 4 from J, leaving 21 bases between them. The CDR3: CSVRHTGMRGTGELFF. The CDR3 DNA follows: TGCAGCGTCCGACACACAGGGATGAGAGGCACCGGGGAGCTGTTTTTT.

This clone was seen once. The V gene is TRBV7-2, the J gene TRBJ1-4; D ambiguous. Trimming stripped 8 bases from V and 8 bases from J, with 12 bases between. This CDR3 spans 12 amino acids. Germline V gene sequence: CDR1 SGHTA, CDR2 FQGNSA. DNA for the CDR3: TGTGCCAGCCGGATAGCCAGCGAAAAACTGTTTTTT. It is translated as CASRIASEKLFF.

The chain has TRBV5-8 and TRBJ1-4; the D is unclear. Between the trimmed V and J ends, which lost 0 bases and 8 bases, there was a span of 11 bases. This CDR3 spans 14 amino acids. Germline V gene sequence: CDR1 SGHTS, CDR2 YDEGEE. The CDR3 is CASSLEIRGEKLFF. Here the CDR3 DNA reads TGTGCCAGCAGCTTGGAGATTAGAGGGGAAAAACTGTTTTTT.

The J gene is TRBJ1-3, the V gene TRBV5-5; 7 nucleotides align to TRBD1. V lost 4 bases and J lost 2; bases outside the gene matches: 6. This CDR3 comprises 15 residues. Germline CDR1 SGHKS, CDR2 YYEKEE (reference sequence). CDR3: CASSIATGAGNTIYF. CDR3 in DNA: TGTGCCAGCAGCATTGCAACAGGGGCTGGAAACACCATATATTTT.

V gene TRBV29-1 combines with J gene TRBJ2-1; D is ambiguous. CDR1 and CDR2 from the germline V gene are SQVTM and ANQGSEA. Trimming removed 5 bases at V and 10 bases at J, with 9 bases between. This CDR3 is built from 10 residues. CDR3: CSVSSREQFF. As DNA, the CDR3 is TGCAGCGTTAGTTCTCGGGAGCAGTTCTTC.